Below, 17 T cell receptor beta chains from the same sample are listed, as sequenced in a study of persistence of HIV-infected CD4 T cells. No cognate antigen is known for these TCRs. The immunoSEQ assay was version 4, run in survey mode. The data were produced by immunoSEQ multiplex PCR, yet TCRdb's version contains in-frame clones alone and is incomplete. This repertoire shows more than 30,000 clones, approximately 78% found once; its top ten account for almost 1%. Overlapping HIV-1 Gag 15-mer peptides at roughly 1 ug per peptide per mL were used. CD40L-negative CD69-negative CD45RO-high memory CD4+ T cells were sorted as populations depleted of antigen-responding cells. The sample was cultured CD4+ T cells from PBMCs, taken from a patient who received antiretroviral therapy. The receptors were sampled from an adult with HIV. The donor label of this sample is uncertain.

The chain carries TRBV5-1 and TRBJ2-7; 8 nucleotides line up with TRBD1. CDR3 size: 14 residues. Trimming took 4 bases from V and 9 from J; bases not matched to a gene: 12. The germline gives CDR1 SGHRS, CDR2 YFSETQ. The CDR3 DNA reads TGCGCCAGCAGCGCTGACAGGGGTTATGCGGTGCAGTACTTC. Translation gives CASSADRGYAVQYF.

The chain recombines TRBV7-8 with TRBJ1-5, with D maybe TRBD1 (5 bases). V gave up 10 bases and J gave up 7 bases, with 32 bases separating them. This CDR3 spans 18 amino acids. The V gene's germline CDR1 is SGHVS and CDR2 FQNEAQ. The CDR3 DNA reads TGTGCCACCTTCCTTACTGAGGGCCTTCTCGGGGACGTCCAGCCCCAGCATTTT. Protein sequence: CATFLTEGLLGDVQPQHF.

CDR3 sequence reads: CASSPGLAGGPNTGELFF. The CDR3 coding sequence is TGTGCCAGCAGCCCCGGACTAGCGGGGGGACCGAACACCGGGGAGCTGTTTTTT. The chain recombines TRBV5-4 with TRBJ2-2; 14 positions agree with TRBD2. CDR1 is SGHNT, CDR2 YYREEE, per germline (reference sequence). Trimming removed 4 bases from V and 0 bases from J; junction bases left unmatched: 5. CDR3 length: 18 amino acids.

The CDR3 spells CASSPDSSGYTF. The CDR3 coding sequence is TGTGCCAGCAGTCCGGACAGTAGTGGCTACACCTTC. The chain has TRBV6-5 and TRBJ1-2; TRBD1 is a possible D gene (6 bases). Trimming removed 5 bases at V and 7 bases at J, with 11 bases between. The CDR3 runs 12 residues. From germline, CDR1 is MNHEY and CDR2 SVGAGI.

This clone came up once. The chain is built from TRBV5-1 and TRBJ1-3; 10 bases line up with TRBD1. J gave up 8 bases and V 0 bases, and 5 bases lay outside the gene matches. This CDR3 has 15 amino acids. The germline gives CDR1 SGHRS, CDR2 YFSETQ. The CDR3 DNA is TGCGCCAGCAGCTTGGAAGGGACAGGGGTACACACCATATATTTT. Residues: CASSLEGTGVHTIYF.

The rearrangement links TRBV10-3 to TRBJ2-3; 8 bases line up with TRBD2. Germline CDR1 ENHRY, CDR2 SYGVKD. The V segment lost 5 bases and the J segment 6 bases; nucleotides outside the gene matches: 10. The CDR3 runs to 15 residues. The CDR3 here is CAISPGLDYMDTQYF. CDR3 in DNA: TGTGCCATCAGTCCGGGACTAGATTATATGGATACGCAGTATTTT.

The V gene is TRBV10-2, the J gene TRBJ2-6; TRBD1 is a possible D gene (5 bases). Germline values: CDR1 WSHSY, CDR2 SAAADI. The CDR3 has 18 amino acids. V was cut by 2 bases and J by 3 bases, with 17 bases left in between. The CDR3 sequence is CASSELGRVSFGANVLTF. CDR3 in DNA: TGCGCCAGCAGTGAGCTTGGCAGGGTATCGTTTGGGGCCAACGTCCTGACTTTC.

The chain is built from TRBV12-3 or TRBV12-4 and TRBJ1-2; D is undetermined. V was clipped by 5 bases and J by 4 bases, with 11 bases between them. This CDR3 has 13 amino acids. The CDR3 sequence: CASSTVRGYGYTF. The CDR3, as DNA: TGTGCCAGCAGTACCGTCCGGGGCTATGGCTACACCTTC.

This chain joins TRBV6-6 and TRBJ1-1; tentative D call: TRBD1 (5 bases). Germline V gene lookup returns CDR1 MNHNY and CDR2 SVGAGI (reference sequence). This CDR3 has 12 amino acids. The V gene lost 6 bases and the J gene lost 7 bases, with 12 bases spanning the gap. CDR3 nucleotide sequence: TGTGCCAGCAGACGGGGCCAGGTTGAAGCTTTCTTT. Protein sequence: CASRRGQVEAFF.

V is TRBV6-1 and J is TRBJ2-6; D may correspond to TRBD1 or TRBD2 (5 bases each). CDR1 and CDR2 from the germline V gene are MNHNS and SASEGT. The CDR3 contains 16 residues. With 4 bases removed from V and 0 bases from J, the gap between germline ends came to 10 bases. CDR3 region: CASSAWGSSGANVLTF. CDR3 nucleotides: TGTGCCAGCAGTGCATGGGGGAGCTCTGGGGCCAACGTCCTGACTTTC.

This clone has a handful of counts. The chain has TRBV19 and TRBJ1-3, with D uncertain. The CDR3 runs 13 residues. Trimming stripped 7 bases from V and 0 bases from J, with 7 bases between. In germline, CDR1 is LNHDA, CDR2 SQIVND (reference sequence). The DNA for the CDR3 is TGTGCCAGTACTCTGTACTCTGGAAACACCATATATTTT. This translates into CASTLYSGNTIYF. The complete variable domain, with remaining parts taken from reference TRBV19 and TRBJ1-3, reads DGGITQSPKYLFRKEGQNVTLSCEQNLNHDAMYWYRQDPGQGLRLIYYSQIVNDFQKGDIAEGYSVSREKKESFPLTVTSAQKNPTAFYLCASTLYSGNTIYFGEGSWLTVV.

V and J are TRBV2 and TRBJ2-7, with a possible D match to TRBD1 (6 bases). The CDR3 length is 12 residues. V was clipped by 6 bases and J by 7 bases, with 13 bases between them. Germline CDR1 SNHLY, CDR2 FYNNEI. The CDR3 here is CASSEQGPEQYV. Here the CDR3 DNA reads TGTGCCAGCAGCGAACAGGGACCAGAGCAGTACGTC.

V gene TRBV19 combines with J gene TRBJ1-2; the match to TRBD1 covers 7 bases. CDR1 and CDR2 from the germline V gene are LNHDA and SQIVND (reference sequence). This CDR3 is 15 amino acids long. The trim removed 4 bases at V and 6 bases at J, leaving 11 bases unmatched. The CDR3 DNA reads TGTGCCAGTAGTAGGTTGCGGGGACAGCGCAATGGCTACACCTTC. Amino acids: CASSRLRGQRNGYTF.

This clone was detected only a few times. The DNA for the CDR3 is TGTGCCAGTAGTGGACAGCTAAGGAACACTGAAGCTTTCTTT. This codes for CASSGQLRNTEAFF. The chain recombines TRBV19 with TRBJ1-1; tentatively, D is TRBD1 (6 bases). The germline V gene encodes CDR1 LNHDA and CDR2 SQIVND (reference sequence). Trimming cost V 5 bases and J 1 base, with 11 bases left between them. The length of the CDR3 is 14 residues.

This clone turned up a few times. The rearrangement uses TRBV15 and TRBJ2-3; maybe TRBD2 (5 bases). CDR1 and CDR2 (germline): LNHNV, YYDKDF (reference sequence). The CDR3 extends over 16 amino acids. V lost 3 bases and J lost 6, with 19 bases in between. The CDR3 DNA follows: TGTGCCACCAGCAGCCACCCGGGGAAGGGTCTGGATACGCAGTATTTT. As protein: CATSSHPGKGLDTQYF.

Points on this clone: An end of the junction differs from the germline gene, which may be a read error. The rearrangement links TRBV2 to TRBJ2-3, with 9 bases aligning to TRBD2. CDR3 length: 15 residues. Germline CDR1 SNHLY, CDR2 FYNNEI. In DNA form, the CDR3 reads TGTGCCAGCAGTGAAGATGGGACTAGCAAAGATACGCAGTATTTT. It codes for CASSEDGTSKDTQYF.

V usage is TRBV30 and J usage is TRBJ1-1; D may be TRBD1 (5 bases). Trimming removed 2 bases from V and 1 base from J, with 8 bases in between. The CDR3 contains 13 residues. Germline CDR1 and CDR2: GTSNPN and SVGIG (reference sequence). The CDR3 here is CAWSRDGNTEAFF. CDR3 coding DNA: TGTGCCTGGAGTAGGGACGGGAACACTGAAGCTTTCTTT.